These 21 T cell receptor beta chains originate from one sample sequenced in a study of T cell repertoires in cytomegalovirus infection (dated by TCRdb to the late 2010s). The reads were generated on an Illumina HiSeq 1500. TCRdb's own reprocessing of the public reads used fastp at Q25 and MiXCR and kept productive beta chains. Records with the same CDR3 protein are collapsed into one entry carrying the most frequent genes and DNA. Counted in this sample were a few hundred thousand distinct CDR3 sequences; around 9.5% of them appeared once. The top ten clones comprise 3.5% to 4.5% of the sample. Sequences were obtained from PBMCs. The source of these receptors is a human donor in good health (CMV status not recorded). Some clones in this sample may be carry-over from other donors' samples.

The sample holds many counts of this clonotype. The chain employs TRBV20-1 and TRBJ2-7; D is undetermined. The length of the CDR3 is 13 residues. Germline V gene sequence: CDR1 DFQATT, CDR2 SNEGSKA (reference sequence). Trimming removed 6 bases at V and 3 bases at J, with 15 bases between. The DNA of the CDR3 is TGCAGTGCCTTATCCGGGCCGAACTACGAGCAGTACTTC. Its translation is CSALSGPNYEQYF.

This clonotype occurred many times. CDR3 coding DNA: TGTGCCAGCAGTTTGGATGTCCGAGGGACCGAGCAGTACTTC. Translated: CASSLDVRGTEQYF. V and J are TRBV28 and TRBJ2-7; either TRBD1 or TRBD2 may fit D (5 bases each). Looked up from germline, CDR1 is MDHEN and CDR2 is SYDVKM. V lost 3 bases and J lost 6, with 15 bases in between. The CDR3 is 14 residues long.

There are many counts of this clonotype. The V call is TRBV7-2, the J call TRBJ2-1, with 8 bases identical to TRBD2. With 5 bases clipped from V and 5 bases from J, the junction kept 8 bases outside the gene matches. The CDR3 covers 15 residues. The germline gives CDR1 SGHTA, CDR2 FQGNSA. The CDR3 DNA reads as TGTGCCAGCAGCGCCAATCGGGGGGGACACAATGAGCAGTTCTTC. Translated, it gives CASSANRGGHNEQFF.

Many counts were recorded for this clonotype. The V and J genes are TRBV7-2 and TRBJ2-4; a possible D gene is TRBD1 (5 bases). This CDR3 has 16 residues. Trimming pared 5 bases from V and 2 bases from J, leaving 16 bases between. CDR1 is SGHTA, CDR2 FQGNSA, per germline. CDR3 nucleotide sequence: TGTGCCAGCAGCCCCCGCCATTCAGGGACCAAAAACATTCAGTACTTC. It yields the protein CASSPRHSGTKNIQYF. The variable domain in full, completed from reference TRBV7-2 and TRBJ2-4, reads GAGVSQSPSNKVTEKGKDVELRCDPISGHTALYWYRQSLGQGLEFLIYFQGNSAPDKSGLPSDRFSAERTGGSVSTLTIQRTQQEDSAVYLCASSPRHSGTKNIQYFGAGTRLSVL.

This rearrangement joins TRBV19 to TRBJ1-5; no firm D call. Germline values: CDR1 LNHDA, CDR2 SQIVND (reference sequence). The ends were cut back, 4 bases at V and 8 bases at J, with 21 bases in the middle. This CDR3 spans 16 amino acids. The DNA for the CDR3 is TGTGCCAGTAGTACCACTCCGATAGGGAGAATGGAGCCCCAGCATTTT. It specifies CASSTTPIGRMEPQHF.

The CDR3, as DNA: TGCGCCAGCAGCTTCGAGGGTCTAGGGGGTAGCTCACCCCTCCACTTT. Translating gives CASSFEGLGGSSPLHF. The gene calls are TRBV5-1 and TRBJ1-6, with a tentative D call TRBD1 (6 bases). Germline-derived CDR1 and CDR2 are SGHRS and YFSETQ. This CDR3 has 16 amino acids. Between the trimmed V and J ends, which lost 2 bases and 10 bases, there was a span of 19 bases.

This clonotype was observed many times. The chain combines TRBV7-2 with TRBJ2-4; possibly TRBD2 for D (6 bases). The ends were cut back, 5 bases at V and 12 bases at J, with 23 bases in the middle. Germline CDR1 reads SGHTA; CDR2 reads FQGNSA. The CDR3 consists of 15 residues. CDR3 coding DNA: TGTGCCAGCAGCCCACTGGGGGGTAGCCACGAACGTCAGTACTTC. It encodes CASSPLGGSHERQYF. The variable domain in full, with the rest retrieved from reference TRBV7-2 and TRBJ2-4, is GAGVSQSPSNKVTEKGKDVELRCDPISGHTALYWYRQSLGQGLEFLIYFQGNSAPDKSGLPSDRFSAERTGGSVSTLTIQRTQQEDSAVYLCASSPLGGSHERQYFGAGTRLSVL.

This clonotype showed up just a few times. The CDR3: CSARHNTGVNYGYTF. In DNA, the CDR3 is TGCAGTGCTAGACATAATACAGGGGTTAACTATGGCTACACCTTC. The chain employs TRBV20-1 and TRBJ1-2; TRBD1 matches 7 bases. Germline V gene lookup returns CDR1 DFQATT and CDR2 SNEGSKA (reference sequence). V dropped 2 bases and J dropped 1; count of bases not matched to a gene: 7. The CDR3 is 15 residues long.

The V call is TRBV20-1, the J call TRBJ1-1; D unclear. This CDR3 is built from 14 residues. In germline, CDR1 is DFQATT, CDR2 SNEGSKA (reference sequence). V gave up 6 bases and J gave up 4 bases, with 18 bases separating them. CDR3 nucleotide sequence: TGCAGTGCAAGGCTGGTCCATCGTGTCACTGAAGCTTTCTTT. This gives the protein CSARLVHRVTEAFF.

This clonotype was counted a few times. The chain recombines TRBV18 with TRBJ2-7; no reliable D call. CDR1 KGHSH and CDR2 LQKENI come from the germline V gene. The CDR3 sequence is 13 residues long. Trimming left V 3 bases short and J 6 bases short, with 12 bases between. As DNA, the CDR3 is TGTGCCAGCTCACCCCCCCCCGATGGCGAGCAGTACTTC. It codes for CASSPPPDGEQYF.

This clonotype has a count of ten or more. V is TRBV7-2 and J is TRBJ1-1; 9 bases fit TRBD1. Germline V gene sequence: CDR1 SGHTA, CDR2 FQGNSA. The J segment lost 6 bases and the V segment lost 3 bases, leaving 11 bases of the junction unmatched. CDR3 length: 16 residues. This CDR3 is CASSFGQGRYGAEAFF. The CDR3 coding sequence is TGTGCCAGCAGCTTCGGACAGGGGAGATACGGGGCTGAAGCTTTCTTT.

Many counts were recorded for this clonotype. The chain joins TRBV3-1 to TRBJ2-5, with D possibly TRBD2 on 6 matching bases. The V end lost 0 bases, the J end lost 3 bases, and 11 bases lay between the germline ends. This CDR3 spans 15 amino acids. The germline gives CDR1 LGHDT, CDR2 YNNKEL (reference sequence). As DNA, the CDR3 is TGTGCCAGCAGCCAAGAATGGGCTAGCGAAGAGACCCAGTACTTC. It specifies CASSQEWASEETQYF.

This clonotype has a handful of counts. This chain connects TRBV6-6 to TRBJ1-1; 11 bases line up with TRBD1. V was pared by 6 bases and J by 0 bases, with 6 bases of the junction left unmatched. This CDR3 has 16 amino acids. Looked up from germline, CDR1 is MNHNY and CDR2 is SVGAGI (reference sequence). The CDR3: CASSTDRGRLNTEAFF. The CDR3 DNA sequence: TGTGCCAGCAGCACGGACAGGGGGCGGTTGAACACTGAAGCTTTCTTT.

Ten or more counts support this clonotype. The CDR3 coding sequence is TGCGCCAGCAGCCTACAAGACAGGGTGACTTCACCCCTCCACTTT. Its protein is CASSLQDRVTSPLHF. The chain uses TRBV4-3 and TRBJ1-6, with 7 bases matching TRBD1. J lost 9 bases, V lost 4 bases, and 9 bases had no gene match. Germline V gives CDR1 LGHNA, CDR2 YSLEER. The CDR3 consists of 15 residues.

This clonotype has more than one count but fewer than ten. The genes are TRBV4-2 and TRBJ1-4; TRBD1 agrees at 8 bases. Per germline, CDR1 LGHNA and CDR2 YNFKEQ. The CDR3 has 16 residues. Trimming at V came to 2 bases and at J to 7 bases, leaving 9 bases not matched to a gene. The CDR3 spells CASSQSKGQGAEKLFF. CDR3 nucleotide sequence: TGTGCCAGCAGCCAATCTAAAGGACAGGGTGCTGAAAAACTGTTTTTT.

The sample holds many counts of this clonotype. The chain employs TRBV7-2 and TRBJ1-2; possible D gene TRBD1, 5 bases. The CDR3 length is 15 residues. Trimming pared 0 bases from V and 4 bases from J, leaving 12 bases between. Germline CDR1 SGHTA, CDR2 FQGNSA. The DNA of the CDR3 is TGTGCCAGCAGCTTAGCCCCTCTAGGGGTCTATGGCTACACCTTC. It codes for CASSLAPLGVYGYTF.

With regard to this clonotype: A read error may explain this, as a much larger clone is one base away. The V gene is TRBV12-3 or TRBV12-4, the J gene TRBJ1-1, with a tentative D call TRBD1 (6 bases). The CDR3 consists of 14 residues. CDR3 DNA: TGTGCCAGCAGACTGGACAGCCTGAACACTGAAGCTTCCTTT. This encodes CASRLDSLNTEASF.

The gene calls are TRBV6-5 and TRBJ2-1, with 10 bases matching TRBD2. Germline loops: CDR1 MNHEY, CDR2 SVGAGI. The J segment lost 6 bases and the V segment lost 4 bases, leaving 3 bases of the junction unmatched. This CDR3 is 14 amino acids long. The CDR3 DNA sequence: TGTGCCAGCAGTTTTAGCGGGAGGCCCAATGAGCAGTTCTTC. This encodes CASSFSGRPNEQFF.

This clonotype was observed a few times. The chain recombines TRBV6-5 with TRBJ2-5; 11 bases match TRBD2. The length of the CDR3 is 16 residues. J gave up 2 bases and V 0 bases, and 2 bases lay outside the gene matches. CDR1 and CDR2 (germline): MNHEY, SVGAGI. CDR3 DNA sequence: TGTGCCAGCAGTTACTCGACTAGCGGGATTCAAGAGACCCAGTACTTC. The encoded protein is CASSYSTSGIQETQYF.

This rearrangement joins TRBV3-1 to TRBJ2-1; 13 bases are shared with TRBD2. Germline values: CDR1 LGHDT, CDR2 YNNKEL (reference sequence). Trimming cost V 1 base and J 7 bases; bases outside gene matches: 4. The CDR3 spans 16 residues. CDR3 in DNA: TGTGCCAGCAGCCAAGTCGTGACTAGCGGGAGGAATGAGCAGTTCTTC. Amino acid sequence: CASSQVVTSGRNEQFF.

This clonotype has at least ten counts. CDR3 loop: CASSFRGGGNNEQFF. The CDR3 DNA sequence: TGTGCCAGCAGCTTCAGGGGCGGGGGGAATAATGAGCAGTTCTTC. The V gene is TRBV7-3, the J gene TRBJ2-1, with TRBD2 matching over 8 bases. Germline CDR1 and CDR2: SGHTA and FQGTGA. This CDR3 spans 15 amino acids. Trimming cost V 3 bases and J 7 bases; bases outside gene matches: 8.